A single sample gave rise to the 32 T cell receptor beta chains below, sequenced in a study of siplizumab effects on memory and regulatory T cells. Clones were sequenced by immunoSEQ multiplex PCR, and TCRdb holds only the in-frame ones, with some missing. The sample holds approximately 100,000 clones, about 90% seen once. The sample taken for sequencing was Tregs sorted from blood. All receptors come from a human donor in good health.

This chain connects TRBV5-1 to TRBJ2-2; D gene ambiguous. CDR1 SGHRS and CDR2 YFSETQ come from the germline V gene. The CDR3 has 13 amino acids. Trimming left V 3 bases short and J 0 bases short, with 3 bases between. In DNA form, the CDR3 reads TGCGCCAGCAGCTCATCGAACACCGGGGAGCTGTTTTTT. This translates into CASSSSNTGELFF.

This clone appeared many times. The chain carries TRBV6-1 and TRBJ1-4, with D tentatively TRBD1 (5 bases). Trimming shortened V by 4 bases and J by 8 bases, and 14 bases separated the two germline ends. The CDR3 covers 14 residues. CDR1 is MNHNS and CDR2 is SASEGT in the germline V gene. The CDR3 DNA reads as TGTGCCAGCAGTGTGGGGCTGTTGGCCGAAAAACTGTTTTTT. Translation gives CASSVGLLAEKLFF.

CDR3 nucleotides: TGTGCCAGCAGCGTAGCTTTTCTTGGGTTTAGCTCCTACAATGAGCAGTTCTTC. Translating it yields CASSVAFLGFSSYNEQFF. The J gene is TRBJ2-1, the V gene TRBV9, with D hard to call. The V end lost 0 bases, the J end lost 0 bases, and 16 bases lay between the germline ends. The CDR3 extends over 18 amino acids. CDR1 SGDLS and CDR2 YYNGEE come from the germline V gene.

The genes are TRBV6-5 and TRBJ1-1; D call uncertain. V was trimmed by 0 bases and J by 7 bases, leaving 12 bases between them. The CDR3 runs 14 residues. Germline CDR1 reads MNHEY; CDR2 reads SVGAGI. CDR3 in amino acids: CASSYSSSGVEAFF. DNA for the CDR3: TGTGCCAGCAGTTACTCGTCCAGCGGGGTTGAAGCTTTCTTT.

V gene TRBV27 combines with J gene TRBJ1-3, with D uncertain. The germline CDR1 and CDR2 sequences are MNHEY and SMNVEV (reference sequence). The CDR3 is made up of 12 amino acids. Trimming removed 7 bases at V and 0 bases at J, with 4 bases between. The CDR3 nucleotides are TGTGCCAGCATGAGCTCTGGAAACACCATATATTTT. Its translation: CASMSSGNTIYF.

This clone is a singleton in its sample. The chain couples TRBV11-1 to TRBJ2-3; 8 positions match TRBD1. From germline, CDR1 is SGHAT and CDR2 FQDESV (reference sequence). This CDR3 comprises 15 residues. J was trimmed by 8 bases and V by 5 bases; bases with no gene match: 12. The CDR3 protein is CASSLGGQDLFTQYF. DNA of the CDR3: TGTGCCAGCAGCCTGGGGGGACAGGACCTCTTTACGCAGTATTTT.

The DNA for the CDR3 is TGTGCCAGCTCACCACGAGGACTAGCGGGAGGTTACACAGATACGCAGTATTTT. This sequence encodes CASSPRGLAGGYTDTQYF. V is TRBV18 and J is TRBJ2-3; 14 bases fit TRBD2. V shed 1 base and J 2 bases; nucleotides not matched to a gene: 5. The CDR3 consists of 18 residues. Germline CDR1 KGHSH, CDR2 LQKENI.

The chain links TRBV5-1 to TRBJ2-5; D is uncertain. The ends were cut back, 4 bases at V and 2 bases at J, with 12 bases in the middle. The CDR3 contains 14 residues. Germline V lookup: CDR1 SGHRS, CDR2 YFSETQ. CDR3 protein: CASSRWTEQETQYF. CDR3 bases: TGCGCCAGCAGCCGATGGACCGAACAAGAGACCCAGTACTTC.

The J gene is TRBJ1-5, the V gene TRBV30; unclear D gene. Germline CDR1 reads GTSNPN; CDR2 reads SVGIG (reference sequence). V lost 0 bases and J 2 bases, leaving 8 bases between the germline ends. The CDR3 is made up of 14 amino acids. DNA of the CDR3: TGTGCCTGGAGTGTACCAGGCGGCAATCAGCCCCAGCATTTT. Amino acids: CAWSVPGGNQPQHF.

This rearrangement joins TRBV5-4 to TRBJ1-2, with 8 bases aligning to TRBD1. The CDR3 sequence is 14 residues long. Germline V gene data show CDR1 as SGHNT and CDR2 as YYREEE (reference sequence). With V trimmed by 4 bases and J by 8 bases, 10 bases remained unmatched. CDR3 bases: TGTGCCAGCAGCCCGGACAGGGTGACTAGGGGCTACACCTTC. This translates into CASSPDRVTRGYTF. The full variable domain, in which reference TRBV5-4 and TRBJ1-2 provide the parts outside the CDR3, is ETGVTQSPTHLIKTRGQQVTLRCSSQSGHNTVSWYQQALGQGPQFIFQYYREEENGRGNFPPRFSGLQFPNYSSELNVNALELDDSALYLCASSPDRVTRGYTFGSGTRLTVV.

The gene calls are TRBV2 and TRBJ2-1; 13 nucleotides line up with TRBD2. Germline-derived CDR1 and CDR2 are SNHLY and FYNNEI. Trimming at V came to 11 bases and at J to 5 bases, leaving 9 bases not matched to a gene. The length of the CDR3 is 15 residues. CDR3 protein: CAGKRGLAGHNEQFF. The CDR3 DNA is TGTGCCGGCAAAAGGGGACTAGCGGGACACAATGAGCAGTTCTTC.

The V gene is TRBV7-2, the J gene TRBJ1-5; perhaps TRBD1 as D (6 bases). The CDR3 runs 19 residues. Germline CDR1 SGHTA, CDR2 FQGNSA. V lost 5 bases and J lost 2, with 25 bases in between. The CDR3 DNA reads TGTGCCAGCAGCGCCCGAGGGGGAGGGACCCCTGGTGGCAATCAGCCCCAGCATTTT. Protein product: CASSARGGGTPGGNQPQHF.

This chain uses TRBV2 with TRBJ1-1, with unresolved D. From germline, CDR1 is SNHLY and CDR2 FYNNEI. The CDR3 has 13 amino acids. V was shortened by 4 bases and J by 1 base, with 7 bases between the two germline ends. CDR3 loop: CASSGAENTEAFF. The CDR3, as DNA: TGTGCCAGCAGTGGGGCAGAGAACACTGAAGCTTTCTTT.

The J gene is TRBJ1-1, the V gene TRBV19; no definite D call. Germline CDR1 reads LNHDA; CDR2 reads SQIVND (reference sequence). This CDR3 is built from 13 residues. The ends were cut back, 7 bases at V and 1 base at J, with 10 bases in the middle. The CDR3 sequence is CASILAGNTEAFF. CDR3 sequence (DNA): TGTGCCAGTATCCTTGCGGGGAACACTGAAGCTTTCTTT.

The rearrangement uses TRBV29-1 and TRBJ1-2, with TRBD1 matching 9 bases. CDR3 length: 14 residues. The germline V gene has CDR1 SQVTM and CDR2 ANQGSEA. The junction had 12 bases not matched to a gene; V was cut back by 5 bases and J by 8 bases. The CDR3 here is CSVRDPGTGKGYTF. CDR3 in DNA: TGCAGCGTTCGAGACCCTGGGACAGGGAAAGGCTACACCTTC.

V gene TRBV7-2 combines with J gene TRBJ2-1, with TRBD2 identical over 12 bases. The germline V gene encodes CDR1 SGHTA and CDR2 FQGNSA. CDR3 size: 15 residues. V lost 5 bases, J lost 4 bases, and 3 bases stayed unmatched. CDR3 in amino acids: CASSRTSGDYNEQFF. For the CDR3, the DNA is TGTGCCAGCAGCCGGACTAGCGGGGATTACAATGAGCAGTTCTTC.

This clone was recorded a few times. The chain has TRBV6-5 and TRBJ2-7, with 8 positions matching TRBD1. The CDR3 contains 14 residues. Germline trimming cut 10 bases from V and 9 bases from J; bases unmatched to any gene: 17. Germline CDR1 reads MNHEY; CDR2 reads SVGAGI. CDR3 protein: CAMTSKDRVSVQYF. CDR3 coding DNA: TGTGCCATGACTTCCAAGGACAGGGTAAGTGTGCAGTACTTC.

The chain joins TRBV27 to TRBJ2-1, with D possibly being TRBD1 (5 bases). V lost 6 bases and J 1 base, leaving 16 bases between the germline ends. CDR3 length: 16 residues. Per germline, CDR1 MNHEY and CDR2 SMNVEV (reference sequence). In DNA, the CDR3 is TGTGCCAGCAGAAACAAGGGCAGGGAATCCTACAATGAGCAGTTCTTC. It specifies CASRNKGRESYNEQFF.

The chain is built from TRBV5-1 and TRBJ2-1; a possible D gene is TRBD1 (6 bases). This CDR3 has 17 amino acids. V dropped 0 bases and J dropped 2 bases, with 15 bases sitting between them. Germline V gene lookup returns CDR1 SGHRS and CDR2 YFSETQ. CDR3 bases: TGCGCCAGCAGCTTGGTTGGGGGCCGGCGAGCCTACAATGAGCAGTTCTTC. The encoded protein is CASSLVGGRRAYNEQFF.

The J gene is TRBJ2-3, the V gene TRBV5-1; D is uncertain. This CDR3 spans 13 amino acids. V dropped 0 bases and J dropped 3 bases, with 5 bases sitting between them. Germline CDR1 is SGHRS and CDR2 is YFSETQ. CDR3 residues: CASSLVGTDTQYF. The CDR3 region has the DNA TGCGCCAGCAGCTTGGTGGGGACAGATACGCAGTATTTT.

The chain couples TRBV25-1 to TRBJ2-5, with TRBD2 as a possible D gene (5 bases). The ends were cut back, 4 bases at V and 4 bases at J, with 13 bases in the middle. CDR1 and CDR2 (germline): MGHDK, SYGVNS. This CDR3 is built from 14 residues. CDR3 in amino acids: CASSATVGGETQYF. Written as DNA, the CDR3 is TGTGCCAGCAGTGCAACGGTTGGAGGAGAGACCCAGTACTTC. Variable domain in full (rest from reference TRBV25-1 and TRBJ2-5): EADIYQTPRYLVIGTGKKITLECSQTMGHDKMYWYQQDPGMELHLIHYSYGVNSTEKGDLSSESTVSRIRTEHFPLTLESARPSHTSQYLCASSATVGGETQYFGPGTRLLVL.

This clone was observed a single time. The chain couples TRBV19 to TRBJ2-7; D is perhaps TRBD1 (6 bases). The length of the CDR3 is 13 residues. Germline loops: CDR1 LNHDA, CDR2 SQIVND (reference sequence). The germline V and J ends were trimmed by 6 bases and 1 base, with 10 bases remaining between them. CDR3 sequence reads: CASSRTVSYEQYF. The CDR3 bases are TGTGCCAGTAGCCGGACAGTTTCCTACGAGCAGTACTTC.

The chain couples TRBV2 to TRBJ1-5; no reliable D call. Germline CDR1 reads SNHLY; CDR2 reads FYNNEI. The CDR3 length is 16 residues. The germline V and J ends were trimmed by 2 bases and 6 bases, with 17 bases remaining between them. The CDR3 loop reads CASSENPYLSAQPQHF. CDR3 coding DNA: TGTGCCAGCAGTGAAAATCCGTATCTATCGGCTCAGCCCCAGCATTTT.

The chain combines TRBV10-1 with TRBJ2-3, with TRBD2 matching 11 bases. The CDR3 contains 16 residues. CDR1 is WNHNN and CDR2 is SYGVQD in the germline V gene (reference sequence). Germline trimming cut 4 bases from V and 2 bases from J; bases unmatched to any gene: 5. CDR3 sequence reads: CASSGRLAGYTDTQYF. The CDR3 nucleotides read TGCGCCAGCAGTGGAAGACTAGCGGGGTACACAGATACGCAGTATTTT.

The CDR3: CASSVPVGQFF. The CDR3 DNA reads TGTGCCAGCAGCGTACCCGTGGGACAGTTCTTC. V gene TRBV9 combines with J gene TRBJ2-1; D is unresolved. This CDR3 spans 11 amino acids. With 1 base removed from V and 13 bases from J, the gap between germline ends came to 9 bases. CDR1 is SGDLS, CDR2 YYNGEE, per germline.

The V gene is TRBV5-1, the J gene TRBJ2-1; 14 bases match TRBD2. CDR1 and CDR2 (germline): SGHRS, YFSETQ. This CDR3 has 18 amino acids. With V trimmed by 4 bases and J by 4 bases, 10 bases remained unmatched. The CDR3 protein is CASSPGLAGVGRYNEQFF. The CDR3 DNA is TGCGCCAGCAGCCCGGGACTAGCGGGAGTAGGGCGTTACAATGAGCAGTTCTTC.

The sample holds one count of this clone. This chain connects TRBV28 to TRBJ2-5; 8 bases are a match to TRBD2. The CDR3 has 15 amino acids. Unmatched junction bases numbered 8, after V lost 6 bases and J lost 2 bases. Germline-derived CDR1 and CDR2 are MDHEN and SYDVKM. The CDR3 region has the DNA TGTGCCAGCAGCGACCTCGGGAGGGCTCAAGAGACCCAGTACTTC. This encodes CASSDLGRAQETQYF.

V usage is TRBV18 and J usage is TRBJ2-3, with 8 bases aligning to TRBD2. V lost 3 bases, J lost 0 bases, and 11 bases stayed unmatched. Germline V gene lookup returns CDR1 KGHSH and CDR2 LQKENI. This CDR3 has 18 residues. In nucleotides, the CDR3 is TGTGCCAGCTCACCTGTTTTAGCGGGATTTGCTAGCACAGATACGCAGTATTTT. Protein sequence: CASSPVLAGFASTDTQYF.

V and J are TRBV2 and TRBJ2-3; possible D gene TRBD1, 5 bases. The CDR3 length is 13 residues. In germline, CDR1 is SNHLY, CDR2 FYNNEI. Trimming shortened V by 5 bases and J by 5 bases, and 11 bases separated the two germline ends. DNA of the CDR3: TGTGCCAGCAGTTCCCAGCAGGGAGATACGCAGTATTTT. Translating gives CASSSQQGDTQYF.

This sequence joins TRBV2 and TRBJ1-2; no firm D call. Germline V gene lookup returns CDR1 SNHLY and CDR2 FYNNEI. Trimming pared 2 bases from V and 3 bases from J, leaving 7 bases between. This CDR3 comprises 13 residues. CDR3 residues: CASSETRDYGYTF. CDR3 sequence (DNA): TGTGCCAGCAGTGAAACGAGGGACTATGGCTACACCTTC. Supplemented by reference TRBV2 and TRBJ1-2, the full variable domain reads EPEVTQTPSHQVTQMGQEVILRCVPISNHLYFYWYRQILGQKVEFLVSFYNNEISEKSEIFDDQFSVERPDGSNFTLKIRSTKLEDSAMYFCASSETRDYGYTFGSGTRLTVV.

The chain combines TRBV4-2 with TRBJ2-6; no firm D call. V was cut by 5 bases and J by 0 bases, with 8 bases left in between. The germline CDR1 and CDR2 sequences are LGHNA and YNFKEQ. The CDR3 totals 15 residues. For the CDR3, the DNA is TGTGCCAGCAGCGTGGAGCCCTCTGGGGCCAACGTCCTGACTTTC. This translates into CASSVEPSGANVLTF.

The CDR3: CASSPSGSLAGDLNEQFF. CDR3 in DNA: TGTGCCAGCTCACCTTCCGGAAGCCTAGCGGGAGACCTTAATGAGCAGTTCTTC. The chain carries TRBV18 and TRBJ2-1, with 10 bases identical to TRBD2. CDR3 length: 18 amino acids. Germline V gene data show CDR1 as KGHSH and CDR2 as LQKENI. The V gene end was trimmed by 3 bases and the J gene end by 7 bases; junction bases not matched to a gene: 15.